This T cell receptor beta chain was documented in a study of cytomegalovirus exposure and HLA in healthy donors. The study, taken as a whole, reports: In vitro, a few CMV-associated chains proved specific for CMV antigens. Among TCR beta chains of equal frequency, HLA-associated ones were more clonally expanded in a later analysis. Some V segments, including TRBV6-2 and TRBV6-3, were excluded as indistinguishable.

PCR employed 60 Vbeta and 13 Jbeta primers. TCRdb's copy holds only in-frame clones and misses some; the assay was immunoSEQ multiplex PCR. The table has 140,000 or so clones, approximately 80% seen once. For this clone: Its specificity is not known.

Per the germline V gene, CDR1 is LGHNT and CDR2 is FRNRAP. This CDR3 region has 15 residues. Trimming cost V 6 bases and J 1 base; bases outside gene matches: 7. The V call is TRBV12-5, the J call TRBJ2-7; 9 bases are shared with TRBD2. This receptor was identified in a boy between 2 and 15 years old in good health and CMV-seronegative. The sequenced sample was PBMCs. CDR3 sequence reads: CASGPSSGESYEQYF. CDR3 nucleotide sequence: TGTGCTAGTGGGCCTTCTAGCGGGGAATCCTACGAGCAGTACTTC.